Below are 8 T cell receptor beta chains sequenced from a single sample in a study of cytomegalovirus exposure and HLA in healthy donors. The table came from immunoSEQ multiplex PCR; TCRdb's copy has only in-frame clones and leaves some out. The sample consists of fewer than 250,000 clones, around four fifths of them appearing once. The sequenced sample consisted of PBMCs. Receptors were obtained from a woman aged 18-29 years in good health and CMV-seronegative.

The chain carries TRBV27 and TRBJ1-1, with 8 bases fitting TRBD1. V lost 3 bases and J lost 0; bases outside the gene matches: 9. The germline gives CDR1 MNHEY, CDR2 SMNVEV (reference sequence). CDR3 length equals 17 residues. CDR3 DNA: TGTGCCAGCAGTTTGCAGGGGGCATCCGCCATGAACACTGAAGCTTTCTTT. This translates into CASSLQGASAMNTEAFF.

This clone was seen just once. The rearrangement links TRBV4-2 to TRBJ1-3, with D tentatively TRBD1 (5 bases). The germline V gene encodes CDR1 LGHNA and CDR2 YNFKEQ. V lost 0 bases to trimming and J lost 2 bases, with 14 bases between them. The CDR3 is made up of 17 amino acids. Written as DNA, the CDR3 is TGTGCCAGCAGCCAAGAGAGAGTGGGGGGTACTGGAAACACCATATATTTT. Amino acid sequence: CASSQERVGGTGNTIYF.

This clone was found once. The chain has TRBV27 and TRBJ2-5, with TRBD2 matching over 14 bases. The J segment lost 4 bases and the V segment lost 2 bases, leaving 9 bases of the junction unmatched. Germline CDR1 and CDR2: MNHEY and SMNVEV (reference sequence). This CDR3 contains 18 residues. The CDR3, as DNA: TGTGCCAGCAGTTTAACGACTAGCGGGGGGGCGCTGGCAGAGACCCAGTACTTC. Protein sequence: CASSLTTSGGALAETQYF.

V gene TRBV6-5 combines with J gene TRBJ2-7, with D uncertain. This CDR3 has 15 residues. The V end was cut by 0 bases, the J end by 7 bases, with 16 bases between. CDR1 is MNHEY and CDR2 is SVGAGI in the germline V gene. CDR3: CASSYSILSQQEQYF. CDR3 DNA: TGTGCCAGCAGTTACTCGATTTTATCCCAGCAGGAGCAGTACTTC.

The chain is built from TRBV5-1 and TRBJ1-2; D is ambiguous. This CDR3 spans 14 amino acids. The germline CDR1 and CDR2 sequences are SGHRS and YFSETQ. V was clipped by 0 bases and J by 12 bases, with 18 bases between them. The CDR3 coding sequence is TGCGCCAGCAGCTTGGATGCGACCTCGGGAGACGACACCTTC. Protein sequence: CASSLDATSGDDTF.

The chain couples TRBV27 to TRBJ2-2; the D call may be TRBD1 or TRBD2 (5 bases each). Trimming removed 8 bases from V and 0 bases from J, with 13 bases in between. CDR3 length: 15 amino acids. Germline CDR1 reads MNHEY; CDR2 reads SMNVEV (reference sequence). The CDR3 nucleotides are TGTGCCAGCCGGGGCAGTAATACGAACACCGGGGAGCTGTTTTTT. Its translation: CASRGSNTNTGELFF.

The genes are TRBV11-3 and TRBJ2-1, with 8 bases identical to TRBD1. The CDR3 is 15 residues long. Trimming at V came to 4 bases and at J to 9 bases, leaving 11 bases not matched to a gene. Germline V gene data show CDR1 as SGHNT and CDR2 as YENEEA. The CDR3 region is CASSSSRTGNIEQFF. The DNA for the CDR3 is TGTGCCAGCAGCTCCTCCAGGACAGGGAATATTGAGCAGTTCTTC. Full variable domain (outside the CDR3, taken from reference TRBV11-3 and TRBJ2-1): EAGVVQSPRYKIIEKKQPVAFWCNPISGHNTLYWYLQNLGQGPELLIRYENEEAVDDSQLPKDRFSAERLKGVDSTLKIQPAELGDSAVYLCASSSSRTGNIEQFFGPGTRLTVL.

The rearrangement uses TRBV9 and TRBJ1-1, with D hard to call. The CDR3 length is 14 residues. V gave up 2 bases and J gave up 3 bases, with 11 bases separating them. Germline loops: CDR1 SGDLS, CDR2 YYNGEE. The chain's CDR3 is CASSVARKDTEAFF. The CDR3 DNA sequence: TGTGCCAGCAGCGTCGCCCGGAAGGACACTGAAGCTTTCTTT.